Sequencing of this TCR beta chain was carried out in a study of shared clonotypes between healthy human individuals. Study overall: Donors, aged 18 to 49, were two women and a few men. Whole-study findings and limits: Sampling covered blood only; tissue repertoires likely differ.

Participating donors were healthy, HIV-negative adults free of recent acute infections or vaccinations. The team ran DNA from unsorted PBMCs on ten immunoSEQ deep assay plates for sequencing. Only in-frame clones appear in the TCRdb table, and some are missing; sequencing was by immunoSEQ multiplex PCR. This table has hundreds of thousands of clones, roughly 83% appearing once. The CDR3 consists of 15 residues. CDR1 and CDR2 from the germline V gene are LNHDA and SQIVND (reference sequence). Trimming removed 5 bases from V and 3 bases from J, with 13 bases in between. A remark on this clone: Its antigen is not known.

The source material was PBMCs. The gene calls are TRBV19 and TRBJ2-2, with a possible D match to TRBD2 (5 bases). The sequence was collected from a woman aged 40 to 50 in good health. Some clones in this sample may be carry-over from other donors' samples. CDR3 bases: TGTGCCAGTAGTGTTGGCGGAGGATACACCGGGGAGCTGTTTTTT. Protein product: CASSVGGGYTGELFF.